The clone carrying this TCR beta chain was counted at least ten times. Antigen unknown. In every case, the donor was a healthy Caucasian. TCRdb fed the 5' RACE reads into MiXCR, producing one record per CDR3 protein. This sample has 260,000 or so distinct CDR3 sequences, with approximately 7.3% found just once. This specimen comes from a study of identical twins. Findings and limits, study-wide: There was more out-of-frame TCR alpha sharing in monozygotic twins than models estimated. Donors were not followed over many years; analysis was cross-sectional. Clonotypes of the beta chain that were abundant in cord blood carried fewer insertions (memory repertoires showed none).

This CDR3 comprises 15 residues. Between the trimmed V and J ends, which lost 0 bases and 2 bases, there was a span of 13 bases. CDR1 is SQVTM, CDR2 ANQGSEA, per germline. Another study also made use of these data, one on yellow fever vaccine responses in identical twins.

The rearrangement links TRBV29-1 to TRBJ2-5; perhaps TRBD2 as D (5 bases). Sample: CD8+ T cells sorted from blood. This clonotype was obtained from a woman younger than 30 in good health. CDR3 coding DNA: TGCAGCGTTGAAGAGGCTAGCCAGTGGCAAGAGACCCAGTACTTC. Translation gives CSVEEASQWQETQYF.